The 17 T cell receptor beta chains below come from one sample, sequenced in a study of PD-1 blockade in classical Hodgkin lymphoma. Indicated time point: cycle 4 day 1 (C4D1), after five to seven weeks of nivolumab. Autologous stem cell transplantation was followed by relapse in every patient, and brentuximab vedotin exposure varied. From thawed PBMCs, magnetic negative selection was used to isolate the CD8+ T cells. Only in-frame clones appear in the TCRdb table, and some are missing; sequencing was by immunoSEQ multiplex PCR. Found here are more than 4,000 clones, 72% of them singletons; the top ten hold around 26%. The sequenced sample was CD8+ T cells from blood, obtained before the fourth cycle of nivolumab. The source of these receptors is a human donor with classical Hodgkin lymphoma.

V and J are TRBV14 and TRBJ2-4; no reliable D call. V lost 1 base to trimming and J lost 6 bases, with 1 base between them. Germline lookup yields CDR1 SGHDN and CDR2 FVKESK. The CDR3 length is 11 residues. The CDR3 nucleotides are TGTGCCAGCAGCCAAGGAAACATTCAGTACTTC. This translates into CASSQGNIQYF.

The chain links TRBV4-1 to TRBJ1-2; possibly TRBD1 for D (6 bases). V was shortened by 4 bases and J by 6 bases, with 15 bases between the two germline ends. In germline, CDR1 is MGHRA, CDR2 YSYEKL. There are 14 residues in the CDR3. DNA for the CDR3: TGCGCCAGCAGCCTAAATAGGGGGGAGGATGGCTACACCTTC. It codes for CASSLNRGEDGYTF.

The chain uses TRBV18 and TRBJ1-1; D not resolved. This CDR3 contains 12 residues. The germline V and J ends were trimmed by 1 base and 7 bases, with 7 bases remaining between them. In germline, CDR1 is KGHSH, CDR2 LQKENI. Here the CDR3 reads CASSPRRNEAFF. CDR3 DNA: TGTGCCAGCTCACCACGCAGAAATGAAGCTTTCTTT.

The chain is built from TRBV13 and TRBJ2-1; D unresolved. V lost 2 bases and J lost 0, with 8 bases in between. The CDR3 contains 15 residues. The germline CDR1 and CDR2 sequences are PRHDT and FYEKMQ (reference sequence). CDR3 DNA sequence: TGTGCCAGCAGCTTAACGGACCACTCCTACAATGAGCAGTTCTTC. It is translated as CASSLTDHSYNEQFF.

The chain is built from TRBV6-5 and TRBJ2-7, with 10 bases that match TRBD2. The CDR3 runs to 16 residues. V lost 6 bases to trimming and J lost 3 bases; unmatched junction nucleotides: 11. The germline V gene has CDR1 MNHEY and CDR2 SVGAGI. This CDR3 is CASSYISGGAIYEQYF. CDR3 DNA: TGTGCCAGCAGCTACATCAGCGGGGGGGCCATCTACGAGCAGTACTTC.

In its sample, this clone was seen a few times. This chain uses TRBV7-9 with TRBJ2-7; maybe TRBD2 (5 bases). CDR1 and CDR2 (germline): SEHNR, FQNEAQ (reference sequence). This CDR3 is 14 amino acids long. The germline V and J ends were trimmed by 3 bases and 1 base, with 10 bases remaining between them. The CDR3 DNA reads TGTGCCAGCAGCTTCGGGGTAGGGTCCTACGAGCAGTACTTC. It encodes CASSFGVGSYEQYF.

The chain couples TRBV6-4 to TRBJ2-1, with a possible D match to TRBD1 (6 bases). The V gene's germline CDR1 is MRHNA and CDR2 SNTAGT. V lost 2 bases and J lost 0, with 8 bases in between. CDR3 length equals 15 residues. The CDR3 reads CASSDGQSSYNEQFF. CDR3 nucleotides: TGTGCCAGCAGTGACGGACAGAGCTCCTACAATGAGCAGTTCTTC.

The genes are TRBV23-1 and TRBJ2-7; maybe TRBD1 (6 bases). TRBV23-1 is noted as an ORF with a role that remains uncertain. This CDR3 has 14 residues. Trimming took off 6 bases at V and 1 base at J, with 13 bases between the two ends. The CDR3 nucleotides read TGCGCCAGCAGCCAAGATAGGGGGTCCTACGAGCAGTACTTC. This codes for CASSQDRGSYEQYF.

The V gene is TRBV4-1, the J gene TRBJ2-7; D not resolved. Germline loops: CDR1 MGHRA, CDR2 YSYEKL. The CDR3 spans 13 residues. V was pared by 0 bases and J by 4 bases, with 7 bases between. As DNA, the CDR3 is TGCGCCAGCAGCCAAGATGTCAGATACGAGCAGTACTTC. Residues: CASSQDVRYEQYF.

This clone was seen a single time. The J gene is TRBJ1-1, the V gene TRBV4-3; D is unclear. Trimming took off 0 bases at V and 1 base at J, with 12 bases between the two ends. The CDR3 extends over 16 amino acids. The V gene's germline CDR1 is LGHNA and CDR2 YSLEER. CDR3 in amino acids: CASSQDGAGRNTEAFF. CDR3 bases: TGCGCCAGCAGCCAAGATGGTGCCGGAAGGAACACTGAAGCTTTCTTT.

V gene TRBV6-4 combines with J gene TRBJ2-3; TRBD1 matches 7 bases. CDR3 length equals 14 residues. Germline-derived CDR1 and CDR2 are MRHNA and SNTAGT. After removal of 3 bases from V and 2 bases from J, the junction contained 2 bases not matched to a gene. This CDR3 is CASSERGPTDTQYF. The CDR3 DNA is TGTGCCAGCAGTGAGAGGGGGCCCACAGATACGCAGTATTTT.

This chain connects TRBV6-5 to TRBJ2-7; maybe TRBD1 (6 bases). Per germline, CDR1 MNHEY and CDR2 SVGAGI. The V and J ends lost 0 bases and 2 bases respectively, with 11 bases between them. The CDR3 is 15 residues long. The chain's CDR3 is CASSYSVQGTYEQYF. Here the CDR3 DNA reads TGTGCCAGCAGTTACTCGGTCCAGGGGACCTACGAGCAGTACTTC.

The chain links TRBV6-6 to TRBJ1-4; 7 positions match TRBD1. CDR1 is MNHNY, CDR2 SVGAGI, per germline (reference sequence). V dropped 4 bases and J dropped 3; count of bases not matched to a gene: 2. The CDR3 runs to 14 residues. CDR3 in amino acids: CASSSTGPNEKLFF. DNA for the CDR3: TGTGCCAGCAGTTCGACAGGGCCTAATGAAAAACTGTTTTTT.

V is TRBV13 and J is TRBJ2-1; 9 bases align to TRBD1. J gave up 7 bases and V 5 bases, and 9 bases lay outside the gene matches. The CDR3 loop spans 15 amino acids. Germline V gives CDR1 PRHDT, CDR2 FYEKMQ (reference sequence). The CDR3 DNA reads as TGTGCCAGCAGCATACCGGGACAGGGTAAAAATGAGCAGTTCTTC. It encodes CASSIPGQGKNEQFF.

This chain links TRBV15 with TRBJ2-5, with 9 bases identical to TRBD1. Germline CDR1 is LNHNV and CDR2 is YYDKDF (reference sequence). This CDR3 contains 15 residues. The junction had 4 bases not matched to a gene; V was cut back by 3 bases and J by 2 bases. The CDR3 is CATSRDRGLQETQYF. The CDR3 DNA reads as TGTGCCACCAGCAGGGACAGGGGATTGCAAGAGACCCAGTACTTC.

The chain has TRBV9 and TRBJ2-4; D not certain. Germline assignment: CDR1 SGDLS and CDR2 YYNGEE. The V end was cut by 1 base, the J end by 0 bases, with 8 bases between. The CDR3 covers 15 residues. For the CDR3, the DNA is TGTGCCAGCAGCGTAACCCCCTTAGCCAAAAACATTCAGTACTTC. Translated: CASSVTPLAKNIQYF.

This chain joins TRBV6-5 and TRBJ2-7, with 7 bases lining up with TRBD2. The CDR3 length is 14 residues. Germline lookup yields CDR1 MNHEY and CDR2 SVGAGI. The junction had 5 bases not matched to a gene; V was cut back by 2 bases and J by 4 bases. This CDR3 is CASSYALGGYEQYF. The CDR3 bases are TGTGCCAGCAGTTACGCCCTCGGGGGGTACGAGCAGTACTTC.